This T cell receptor (beta chain) was recovered during a study of blood T cell repertoires in COVID-19. Here immunoSEQ multiplex PCR was the method, and the copy in TCRdb shows in-frame clones only, minus some. Found here are roughly 180,000 clones, 75% to 90% of them singletons; the top ten hold around 7.5%. CDR3 size: 14 residues. Germline V gives CDR1 MNHEY, CDR2 SVGAGI. Trimming stripped 8 bases from V and 4 bases from J, with 17 bases between. This chain links TRBV6-5 with TRBJ1-1; D is undetermined. The TCR sequence derives from an older woman with acute or convalescent COVID-19. Sequenced material: peripheral blood. CDR3 sequence: CASVPLTGGTEAFF. CDR3 nucleotides: TGTGCCAGCGTTCCATTAACGGGAGGCACTGAAGCTTTCTTT.